Below, 25 T cell receptor beta chains from the same sample are listed, as sequenced in a study of spatial heterogeneity in lung cancer. Described time point: sample taken at primary tumor resection. A single record per CDR3 protein comes from TCRdb applying MiXCR to the 5' RACE reads. The sample yields 60,000 to 90,000 distinct CDR3 sequences, around 7.8% seen once. Sequencing was performed on PBMCs, taken at surgery. These receptors were taken from a male donor with early-stage non-small cell lung cancer.

The chain uses TRBV3-1 and TRBJ1-3; D remains unclear. The CDR3 spans 16 residues. Germline CDR1 and CDR2: LGHDT and YNNKEL (reference sequence). V was shortened by 2 bases and J by 0 bases, with 11 bases between the two germline ends. The CDR3 DNA reads TGTGCCAGCAGCCAAACGTGGACTCTCTCTGGAAACACCATATATTTT. Amino acids: CASSQTWTLSGNTIYF.

The chain links TRBV6-6 to TRBJ2-3; D is possibly TRBD1 (6 bases). Germline V CDR1 and CDR2: MNHNY, SVGAGI (reference sequence). V was shortened by 6 bases and J by 5 bases, with 18 bases between the two germline ends. The CDR3 runs to 15 residues. The CDR3 DNA sequence: TGTGCCAGCAGCCCGGCCCAATTAGGGGGAGATACGCAGTATTTT. Its protein is CASSPAQLGGDTQYF.

The table lists this clonotype with many counts. The chain is built from TRBV5-1 and TRBJ2-7; TRBD1 might be the D (7 bases). The ends were cut back, 0 bases at V and 3 bases at J, with 13 bases in the middle. CDR3 length: 15 residues. The germline CDR1 and CDR2 sequences are SGHRS and YFSETQ. CDR3 DNA: TGCGCCAGCAGCTTGGTCCAGGGGGGCCTCTACGAGCAGTACTTC. It translates to CASSLVQGGLYEQYF.

The chain has TRBV7-8 and TRBJ1-4; tentatively, D is TRBD1 (6 bases). The CDR3 sequence is 14 residues long. Per germline, CDR1 SGHVS and CDR2 FQNEAQ. The germline V and J ends were trimmed by 5 bases and 4 bases, with 11 bases remaining between them. CDR3 bases: TGTGCCAGCAGCACCTGGACAGATAATGAAAAACTGTTTTTT. Protein: CASSTWTDNEKLFF.

This clonotype was found many times. CDR3 coding DNA: TGTGCCAGCAGCCAAGGTCTTAGCGCGAACACCGGGGAGCTGTTTTTT. Amino acids: CASSQGLSANTGELFF. The chain joins TRBV3-1 to TRBJ2-2; maybe TRBD2 (5 bases). The CDR3 has 16 amino acids. With 1 base removed from V and 0 bases from J, the gap between germline ends came to 9 bases. CDR1 and CDR2 (germline): LGHDT, YNNKEL (reference sequence).

This chain connects TRBV7-9 to TRBJ1-3; D perhaps matches TRBD1 (5 bases). The CDR3 is 15 amino acids. Germline values: CDR1 SEHNR, CDR2 FQNEAQ (reference sequence). The ends were cut back, 4 bases at V and 4 bases at J, with 14 bases in the middle. CDR3 amino acids: CASSSEGSAGNTIYF. In DNA form, the CDR3 reads TGTGCCAGCAGCTCGGAGGGGAGCGCCGGAAACACCATATATTTT.

This chain joins TRBV20-1 and TRBJ1-1, with TRBD1 as a possible D gene (6 bases). Germline V gene sequence: CDR1 DFQATT, CDR2 SNEGSKA (reference sequence). The length of the CDR3 is 13 residues. The CDR3 coding sequence is TGCATTGCAGGGGTAGCCATGAACACTGAAGCTTTCTTT. Translating gives CIAGVAMNTEAFF.

The chain couples TRBV24-1 to TRBJ2-7; D call uncertain. The CDR3 totals 12 residues. With 5 bases removed from V and 4 bases from J, the gap between germline ends came to 8 bases. CDR1 is KGHDR, CDR2 SFDVKD, per germline. CDR3 residues: CATSVLGYEQYF. The CDR3 DNA is TGTGCCACCAGTGTCCTCGGATACGAGCAGTACTTC.

The sample holds many counts of this clonotype. The chain carries TRBV11-1 and TRBJ2-2; D may be TRBD1 or TRBD2 (5 bases each). Germline CDR1 SGHAT, CDR2 FQDESV (reference sequence). This CDR3 has 15 amino acids. The V and J ends lost 1 base and 4 bases respectively, with 10 bases between them. As DNA, the CDR3 is TGTGCCAGCAGCTTAGGGGCAGGGAGCACCGGGGAGCTGTTTTTT. Protein: CASSLGAGSTGELFF.

V gene TRBV27 combines with J gene TRBJ2-7; no reliable D call. Germline V gene data show CDR1 as MNHEY and CDR2 as SMNVEV (reference sequence). The germline V and J ends were trimmed by 0 bases and 0 bases, with 9 bases remaining between them. The CDR3 sequence is 15 residues long. The CDR3 loop reads CASSLSVRSSYEQYF. The CDR3 DNA reads TGTGCCAGCAGTTTATCTGTACGGAGCTCCTACGAGCAGTACTTC.

This chain connects TRBV27 to TRBJ2-6, with 7 bases aligning to TRBD2. Germline values: CDR1 MNHEY, CDR2 SMNVEV (reference sequence). Trimming took 3 bases from V and 3 from J; bases not matched to a gene: 5. The CDR3 has 16 residues. CDR3 sequence: CASSFAPGGGANVLTF. The DNA of the CDR3 is TGTGCCAGCAGTTTTGCCCCGGGGGGTGGGGCCAACGTCCTGACTTTC.

The CDR3 protein is CASSTDRTIPNTEAFF. CDR3 DNA sequence: TGTGCCAGCAGCACCGACAGGACGATTCCCAACACTGAAGCTTTCTTT. The chain has TRBV6-2 or TRBV6-3 and TRBJ1-1; possibly TRBD1 for D (6 bases). Germline CDR1 MNHEY, CDR2 SVGEGT. CDR3 length equals 16 residues. V lost 6 bases and J lost 2, with 19 bases in between.

Only a few counts were recorded for this clonotype. The V gene is TRBV3-1, the J gene TRBJ2-1; no firm D call. V was clipped by 1 base and J by 0 bases, with 7 bases between them. Germline V gives CDR1 LGHDT, CDR2 YNNKEL (reference sequence). CDR3 length: 15 residues. CDR3 residues: CASSQGGSSYNEQFF. The CDR3 nucleotides read TGTGCCAGCAGCCAAGGAGGTAGCTCCTACAATGAGCAGTTCTTC.

This rearrangement joins TRBV25-1 to TRBJ2-3; D might be TRBD2 (5 bases). CDR1 is MGHDK and CDR2 is SYGVNS in the germline V gene. V lost 4 bases to trimming and J lost 3 bases, with 8 bases between them. The CDR3 runs 13 residues. CDR3 sequence (DNA): TGTGCCAGCAGTGGATCGGGGACAGATACGCAGTATTTT. Translation: CASSGSGTDTQYF.

This clonotype was picked up many times. The J gene is TRBJ2-5, the V gene TRBV6-2 or TRBV6-3, with 9 bases identical to TRBD1. CDR1 MNHEY and CDR2 SVGEGT come from the germline V gene. This CDR3 spans 15 amino acids. The J segment lost 4 bases and the V segment lost 2 bases, leaving 5 bases of the junction unmatched. The CDR3 DNA reads TGTGCCAGCAGTTACGGGACAGGGATTGGAGAGACCCAGTACTTC. Translating gives CASSYGTGIGETQYF.

The V and J genes are TRBV19 and TRBJ2-2; maybe TRBD1 (6 bases). This CDR3 has 15 amino acids. The V gene lost 6 bases and the J gene lost 4 bases, with 15 bases spanning the gap. Germline V lookup: CDR1 LNHDA, CDR2 SQIVND (reference sequence). This chain's CDR3 is CASRDVGAGTGELFF. CDR3 sequence (DNA): TGTGCCAGTAGGGATGTGGGGGCGGGCACCGGGGAGCTGTTTTTT. Looking up the rest from reference TRBV19 and TRBJ2-2 gives the full variable domain: DGGITQSPKYLFRKEGQNVTLSCEQNLNHDAMYWYRQDPGQGLRLIYYSQIVNDFQKGDIAEGYSVSREKKESFPLTVTSAQKNPTAFYLCASRDVGAGTGELFFGEGSRLTVL.

This clonotype occurred many times. The J gene is TRBJ2-2, the V gene TRBV7-9; 7 bases map to TRBD1. Looked up from germline, CDR1 is SEHNR and CDR2 is FQNEAQ (reference sequence). J gave up 1 base and V 5 bases, and 4 bases lay outside the gene matches. CDR3 length: 15 residues. This CDR3 reads CASSRGQVNTGELFF. DNA of the CDR3: TGTGCCAGCAGCCGTGGACAGGTGAACACCGGGGAGCTGTTTTTT.

CDR3 nucleotide sequence: TGTGCCAGCAGTTTAGACAGGGGGAATCAGCCCCAGCATTTT. Its translation is CASSLDRGNQPQHF. V gene TRBV2 combines with J gene TRBJ1-5, with TRBD1 identical over 9 bases. The length of the CDR3 is 14 residues. With V trimmed by 5 bases and J by 4 bases, 3 bases remained unmatched. CDR1 is SNHLY and CDR2 is FYNNEI in the germline V gene.

This clonotype was counted at least ten times. J is TRBJ2-3 and V is TRBV9; no definite D call. The V and J ends lost 1 base and 3 bases respectively, with 9 bases between them. CDR3 size: 14 residues. Germline CDR1 SGDLS, CDR2 YYNGEE. The CDR3 DNA follows: TGTGCCAGCAGCGTAAGTGGAGTGACAGATACGCAGTATTTT. It yields the protein CASSVSGVTDTQYF.

The chain employs TRBV10-2 and TRBJ1-1; 8 bases map to TRBD1. J lost 4 bases, V lost 4 bases, and 8 bases had no gene match. CDR1 WSHSY and CDR2 SAAADI come from the germline V gene. The CDR3 extends over 15 amino acids. CDR3 DNA sequence: TGCGCCAGCAGTGTGGTACAGGGGGGGGTCACTGAAGCTTTCTTT. It specifies CASSVVQGGVTEAFF.

This rearrangement joins TRBV25-1 to TRBJ2-5; D tentatively reads TRBD1 or TRBD2 (7 bases each). CDR3 size: 18 residues. Trimming pared 2 bases from V and 2 bases from J, leaving 21 bases between. Germline CDR1 reads MGHDK; CDR2 reads SYGVNS. CDR3 bases: TGTGCCAGCAGTGAACCTCCCTGGGAGGGGGCGGCTCAAGAGACCCAGTACTTC. Its protein is CASSEPPWEGAAQETQYF.

This clonotype was counted many times. V usage is TRBV10-3 and J usage is TRBJ1-5, with 11 bases that match TRBD1. CDR3 size: 15 residues. J gave up 5 bases and V 10 bases, and 10 bases lay outside the gene matches. CDR1 is ENHRY, CDR2 SYGVKD, per germline. The CDR3 spells CATDGTGGSYQPQHF. As DNA, the CDR3 is TGTGCCACCGACGGGACAGGGGGATCTTATCAGCCCCAGCATTTT.

This clonotype has ten or more counts. The chain recombines TRBV12-3 or TRBV12-4 with TRBJ1-6; D possibly corresponds to TRBD1 (5 bases). Between the trimmed V and J ends, which lost 6 bases and 9 bases, there was a span of 15 bases. This CDR3 is built from 14 residues. This CDR3 is CASSLTSGGSPLHF. The CDR3 nucleotides read TGTGCCAGCAGCCTAACATCGGGGGGTTCACCCCTCCACTTT.

This clonotype was found a few times. The chain joins TRBV5-1 to TRBJ2-3, with a weak D call TRBD2 (6 bases). The CDR3 consists of 17 residues. Germline lookup yields CDR1 SGHRS and CDR2 YFSETQ. Trimming removed 4 bases from V and 0 bases from J, with 18 bases in between. This CDR3 is CASSHQTSPDSTDTQYF. CDR3 nucleotides: TGCGCCAGCAGCCATCAAACTAGCCCCGATAGCACAGATACGCAGTATTTT.

This clonotype was counted ten times or more. V and J are TRBV5-1 and TRBJ2-2; perhaps TRBD1 as D (6 bases). There are 15 residues in the CDR3. The germline CDR1 and CDR2 sequences are SGHRS and YFSETQ. With 2 bases removed from V and 2 bases from J, the gap between germline ends came to 10 bases. CDR3 sequence reads: CASSLGDTNTGELFF. The CDR3 coding sequence is TGCGCCAGCAGCTTAGGGGACACTAACACCGGGGAGCTGTTTTTT.